This T cell receptor (beta chain) was recovered during a study of T-cell memory formation after mild COVID-19. Study background: Each donor largely had its own TCR clusters.

Remarks on this clonotype: The antigen is not known.

Constant-segment primers and 5'RACE yielded cDNA libraries for TCR alpha and TCR beta, each carrying sample barcodes and UMIs. TCRdb re-called the 5' RACE reads with MiXCR, one entry per CDR3 protein. Here the sample spans 200,000 to 300,000 distinct CDR3 sequences, approximately 16% being singletons. Whole-study results and caveats: In pre-infection memory, a portion of responding clones appeared, which suggested that cross-reactive memory joined. Proof of SARS-CoV-2 specificity was absent for the second-wave clones that crested on day 37.

Per the germline V gene, CDR1 is MNHNY and CDR2 is SVGAGI (reference sequence). This CDR3 is built from 13 residues. Trimming stripped 8 bases from V and 5 bases from J, with 12 bases between. Sample: PBMCs or a T cell subset sorted from them (not recorded which). The sequence was obtained from a man aged 18 to 29 who had mild COVID-19 (a few samples of this study predate the infection). Cell type and time point are not known. V gene TRBV6-6 combines with J gene TRBJ2-2; possible D gene TRBD2, 6 bases. CDR3 DNA: TGTGCCAGCTCGGGGGTGGTTACCGGGGAGCTGTTTTTT. It yields the protein CASSGVVTGELFF.